Below are 14 T cell receptor beta chains sequenced from a single sample in a study of OX40 agonist ivuxolimab in advanced cancers. Libraries were prepared by immunoSEQ multiplex PCR; TCRdb keeps only in-frame clonotypes and omits some of them. The sample records over 100,000 clones, 80% to 90% being singletons. This specimen consisted of CD4+ or CD8+ T cells sorted from blood, obtained in a trial of the OX40 agonist ivuxolimab. The source of these receptors is an adult with an advanced solid tumor such as melanoma, head and neck, liver or kidney cancer.

The CDR3 DNA is TGTGCCAGCTCACCACAACCAGCAGCTAACTATGGCTACACCTTC. Translated: CASSPQPAANYGYTF. This chain joins TRBV18 and TRBJ1-2, with D unresolved. The ends were cut back, 1 base at V and 0 bases at J, with 9 bases in the middle. Germline V gives CDR1 KGHSH, CDR2 LQKENI. CDR3 size: 15 residues.

This chain connects TRBV19 to TRBJ1-4; 7 bases align to TRBD1. With 5 bases clipped from V and 8 bases from J, the junction kept 8 bases outside the gene matches. Germline CDR1 LNHDA, CDR2 SQIVND (reference sequence). The CDR3 extends over 14 amino acids. CDR3 amino acids: CASSPTGYLEKLFF. CDR3 bases: TGTGCCAGTAGTCCGACAGGGTATTTGGAAAAACTGTTTTTT.

V usage is TRBV25-1 and J usage is TRBJ1-3; D might be TRBD1 (5 bases). This CDR3 comprises 13 residues. Germline CDR1 is MGHDK and CDR2 is SYGVNS. The germline V and J ends were trimmed by 10 bases and 8 bases, with 18 bases remaining between them. The CDR3 DNA reads TGTGCCACCTCAGTAGGGGATGGGGACACCATATATTTT. It is translated as CATSVGDGDTIYF.

The genes are TRBV11-2 and TRBJ2-4, with D perhaps given as TRBD1 or TRBD2 (5 bases each). The CDR3 runs to 15 residues. V was clipped by 5 bases and J by 8 bases, with 19 bases between them. Germline CDR1 SGHAT, CDR2 FQNNGV. The CDR3 DNA follows: TGTGCCAGCAGCCCCGGGACCGGGCGGACGTACATTCAGTACTTC. Amino acid sequence: CASSPGTGRTYIQYF.

This chain links TRBV5-8 with TRBJ1-1; possibly TRBD1 for D (5 bases). The ends were cut back, 6 bases at V and 4 bases at J, with 16 bases in the middle. The CDR3 extends over 14 amino acids. Germline V gives CDR1 SGHTS, CDR2 YDEGEE. CDR3 coding DNA: TGTGCCAGCAACTGGGGTAAGGGGATCACTGAAGCTTTCTTT. Protein product: CASNWGKGITEAFF.

The rearrangement links TRBV5-4 to TRBJ2-1, with 7 bases identical to TRBD1. Germline lookup yields CDR1 SGHNT and CDR2 YYREEE (reference sequence). This CDR3 has 15 amino acids. V gave up 4 bases and J gave up 3 bases; unmatched junction bases: 7. The DNA of the CDR3 is TGTGCCAGCAGCGCGTACGGGACAGTCTACAATGAGCAGTTCTTC. Protein product: CASSAYGTVYNEQFF. The full variable domain, with the rest looked up from reference TRBV5-4 and TRBJ2-1, is ETGVTQSPTHLIKTRGQQVTLRCSSQSGHNTVSWYQQALGQGPQFIFQYYREEENGRGNFPPRFSGLQFPNYSSELNVNALELDDSALYLCASSAYGTVYNEQFFGPGTRLTVL.

The chain uses TRBV6-5 and TRBJ2-1; 8 bases are a match to TRBD2. The V and J ends lost 6 bases and 9 bases, in that order; junction bases with no gene match: 7. The germline CDR1 and CDR2 sequences are MNHEY and SVGAGI. This CDR3 spans 13 amino acids. CDR3 sequence: CASRVSGAFEQFF. CDR3 sequence (DNA): TGTGCCAGCAGGGTTAGCGGGGCTTTTGAGCAGTTCTTC.

The table lists this clone with a few counts. This chain joins TRBV4-2 and TRBJ1-4; D is uncertain. Trimming cost V 1 base and J 8 bases, with 11 bases left between them. The CDR3 length is 14 residues. Germline CDR1 and CDR2: LGHNA and YNFKEQ. The CDR3 is CASSQAWGGEKLFF. Here the CDR3 DNA reads TGTGCCAGCAGCCAAGCGTGGGGAGGGGAAAAACTGTTTTTT.

V gene TRBV28 combines with J gene TRBJ1-5; D not resolved. CDR3 length equals 14 residues. Germline V gene sequence: CDR1 MDHEN, CDR2 SYDVKM. V gave up 9 bases and J gave up 1 base, with 13 bases separating them. CDR3 nucleotide sequence: TGTGCCAGTAAGCGGGCAACGAGCAATCAGCCCCAGCATTTT. It is translated as CASKRATSNQPQHF. Full variable domain (rest looked up from reference TRBV28 and TRBJ1-5): DVKVTQSSRYLVKRTGEKVFLECVQDMDHENMFWYRQDPGLGLRLIYFSYDVKMKEKGDIPEGYSVSREKKERFSLILESASTNQTSMYLCASKRATSNQPQHFGDGTRLSIL.

This clone showed up just once. This rearrangement joins TRBV6-5 to TRBJ1-3, with a tentative D call TRBD1 (6 bases). The CDR3 sequence is 16 residues long. CDR1 and CDR2 from the germline V gene are MNHEY and SVGAGI. V lost 0 bases and J lost 4, with 13 bases in between. For the CDR3, the DNA is TGTGCCAGCAGTTACTCGGGACAAGTCGCAGGAAACACCATATATTTT. This gives the protein CASSYSGQVAGNTIYF.

The chain couples TRBV28 to TRBJ2-5, with D perhaps TRBD1 (6 bases). Looked up from germline, CDR1 is MDHEN and CDR2 is SYDVKM. V lost 5 bases and J 1 base, leaving 11 bases between the germline ends. The CDR3 has 14 residues. The CDR3, as DNA: TGTGCCAGCAGTCCAGGGACACCCCAAGAGACCCAGTACTTC. Translation: CASSPGTPQETQYF.

The chain uses TRBV11-1 and TRBJ1-1; TRBD1 might be the D (5 bases). This CDR3 has 13 residues. Germline CDR1 and CDR2: SGHAT and FQDESV (reference sequence). V lost 5 bases to trimming and J lost 6 bases, with 13 bases between them. For the CDR3, the DNA is TGTGCCAGCAGCAATCTCGGGGGATCTGAAGCTTTCTTT. Protein: CASSNLGGSEAFF.

This clone was picked up a small number of times. J is TRBJ1-6 and V is TRBV5-1; 11 bases line up with TRBD1. After removal of 4 bases from V and 7 bases from J, the junction contained 4 bases not matched to a gene. CDR3 size: 15 residues. Germline assignment: CDR1 SGHRS and CDR2 YFSETQ. In DNA form, the CDR3 reads TGCGCCAGCAGCCCCCGGACAGGGGGCAATTCACCCCTCCACTTT. Residues: CASSPRTGGNSPLHF.

The sample holds one count of this clone. The V gene is TRBV7-9, the J gene TRBJ1-2; TRBD1 aligns across 12 bases. The CDR3 contains 14 residues. Germline CDR1 SEHNR, CDR2 FQNEAQ (reference sequence). V lost 1 base to trimming and J lost 7 bases; unmatched junction nucleotides: 1. CDR3 coding DNA: TGTGCCAGCAGCTTAGAGGGACAGGGGGCTGGCTACACCTTC. Its translation is CASSLEGQGAGYTF.